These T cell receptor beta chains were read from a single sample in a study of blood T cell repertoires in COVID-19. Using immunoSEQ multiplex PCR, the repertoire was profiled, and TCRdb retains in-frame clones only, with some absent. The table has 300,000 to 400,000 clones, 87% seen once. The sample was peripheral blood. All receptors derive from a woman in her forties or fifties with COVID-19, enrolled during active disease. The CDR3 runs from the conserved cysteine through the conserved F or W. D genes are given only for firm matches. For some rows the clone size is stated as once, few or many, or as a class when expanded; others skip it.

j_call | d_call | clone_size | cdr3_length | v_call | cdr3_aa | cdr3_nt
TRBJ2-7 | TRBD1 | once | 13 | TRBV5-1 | CASSLTGNYEQYF | TGCGCCAGCAGCCTGACAGGGAACTACGAGCAGTACTTC
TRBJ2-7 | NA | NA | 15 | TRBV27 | CASSLSGGTPYEQYF | TGTGCCAGCAGTTTATCAGGCGGGACCCCCTACGAGCAGTACTTC
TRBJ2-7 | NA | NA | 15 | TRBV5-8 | CASTGELTPPYEQYF | TGTGCCAGCACCGGGGAGCTAACCCCTCCCTACGAGCAGTACTTC
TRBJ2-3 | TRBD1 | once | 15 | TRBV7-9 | CASSYGTGVSDTQYF | TGTGCCAGCAGCTACGGGACAGGGGTATCAGATACGCAGTATTTT
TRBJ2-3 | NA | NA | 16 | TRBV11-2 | CASSVSGGKNTDTQYF | TGTGCCAGCAGCGTGTCTGGGGGGAAGAACACAGATACGCAGTATTTT
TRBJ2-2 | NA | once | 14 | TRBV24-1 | CATSADPGLRELFF | TGTGCCACCAGTGCTGATCCGGGGTTAAGGGAGCTGTTTTTT
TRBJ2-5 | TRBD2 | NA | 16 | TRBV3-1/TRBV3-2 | CASRRGLAGVGETQYF | TGTGCCAGCAGGCGCGGACTAGCGGGAGTAGGAGAGACCCAGTACTTC
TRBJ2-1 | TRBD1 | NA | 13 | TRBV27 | CASRPQGRNEQFF | TGTGCCAGCAGACCACAGGGGCGGAATGAGCAGTTCTTC
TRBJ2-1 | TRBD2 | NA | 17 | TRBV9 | CASSVGSGRELYNEQFF | TGTGCCAGCAGCGTAGGGAGCGGGAGAGAACTATACAATGAGCAGTTCTTC
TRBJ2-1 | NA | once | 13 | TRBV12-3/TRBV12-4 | CASSRLAYNEQFF | TGTGCCAGCAGCCGACTAGCCTACAATGAGCAGTTCTTC
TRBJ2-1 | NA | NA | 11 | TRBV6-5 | CASSYLNEQFF | TGTGCCAGCAGTTACCTCAATGAGCAGTTCTTC
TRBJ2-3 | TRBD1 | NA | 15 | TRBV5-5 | CASSLAGQGADTQYF | TGTGCCAGCAGCTTGGCGGGACAGGGGGCAGATACGCAGTATTTT
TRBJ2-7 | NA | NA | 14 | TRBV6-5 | CASSLDRPYDEQYF | TGTGCCAGCAGTTTAGACAGGCCCTACGACGAGCAGTACTTC
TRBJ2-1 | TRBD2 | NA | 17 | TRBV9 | CASSPGGGQEGYNEQFF | TGTGCCAGCAGCCCCGGCGGGGGTCAGGAAGGGTACAATGAGCAGTTCTTC
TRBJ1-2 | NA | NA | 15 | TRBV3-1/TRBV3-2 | CASSHGQLPNYGYTF | TGTGCCAGCAGCCATGGACAGTTACCAAACTATGGCTACACCTTC
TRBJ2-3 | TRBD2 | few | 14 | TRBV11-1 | CASRPREGADTQYF | TGTGCCAGCAGGCCTCGGGAGGGGGCAGATACGCAGTATTTT
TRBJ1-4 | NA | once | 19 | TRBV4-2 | CASSQDSPQEGGPNEKLFF | TGTGCCAGCAGCCAAGATTCCCCGCAGGAGGGCGGACCTAATGAAAAACTGTTTTTT
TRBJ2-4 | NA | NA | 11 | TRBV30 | CAWSGEVIQYF | TGTGCCTGGAGTGGTGAGGTCATTCAGTACTTC
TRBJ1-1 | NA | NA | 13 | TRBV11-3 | CATSRLEGTEAFF | TGTGCCACAAGCCGGCTGGAGGGGACTGAAGCTTTCTTT
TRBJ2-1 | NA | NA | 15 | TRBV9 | CASSLSTASFNEQFF | TGTGCCAGCAGCTTATCAACAGCCTCCTTCAATGAGCAGTTCTTC
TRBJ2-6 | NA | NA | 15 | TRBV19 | CASSPPGPGANVLTF | TGTGCCAGTAGTCCCCCCGGTCCTGGGGCCAACGTCCTGACTTTC
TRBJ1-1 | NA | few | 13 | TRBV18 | CASFRGWNTEAFF | TGTGCCAGCTTCAGGGGTTGGAACACTGAAGCTTTCTTT
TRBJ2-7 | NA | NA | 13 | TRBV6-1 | CASSDDRNYEQYF | TGTGCCAGCAGTGACGACAGGAACTACGAGCAGTACTTC
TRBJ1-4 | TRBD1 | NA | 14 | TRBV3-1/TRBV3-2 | CASSPISQGEKLFF | TGTGCCAGCAGCCCTATTTCACAGGGGGAAAAACTGTTTTTT
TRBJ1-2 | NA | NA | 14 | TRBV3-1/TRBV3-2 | CASSSSGTNYGYTF | TGTGCCAGCAGCTCATCCGGGACAAATTATGGCTACACCTTC
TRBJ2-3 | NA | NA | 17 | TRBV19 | CASSINFGNRGTDTQYF | TGTGCCAGTAGTATAAATTTCGGGAACAGGGGCACAGATACGCAGTATTTT
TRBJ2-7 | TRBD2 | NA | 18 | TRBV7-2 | CASSRKGLAGIKFTKQYF | TGTGCCAGCAGCAGAAAGGGACTAGCGGGGATTAAGTTTACGAAGCAGTACTTC
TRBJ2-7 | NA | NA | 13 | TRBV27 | CASSVGLWGEQYF | TGTGCCAGCAGTGTGGGGCTTTGGGGCGAGCAGTACTTC
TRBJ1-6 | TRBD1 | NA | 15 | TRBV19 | CASSISETGNSPLHF | TGTGCCAGTAGTATCTCCGAGACAGGGAATTCACCCCTCCACTTT
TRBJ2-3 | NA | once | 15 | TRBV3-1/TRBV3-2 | CASSQDSVRADTQYF | TGTGCCAGCAGCCAAGATTCAGTGAGGGCAGATACGCAGTATTTT
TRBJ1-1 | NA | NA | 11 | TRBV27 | CASSFGPEAFF | TGTGCCAGCAGTTTCGGTCCTGAAGCTTTCTTT
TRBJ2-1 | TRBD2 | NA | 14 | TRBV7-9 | CASSWEGYYNEQFF | TGTGCCAGCAGCTGGGAGGGATACTACAATGAGCAGTTCTTC
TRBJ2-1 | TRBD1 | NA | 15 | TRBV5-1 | CASSSGTGGLYEQFF | TGCGCCAGCAGTTCCGGGACAGGGGGTTTGTATGAGCAGTTCTTC
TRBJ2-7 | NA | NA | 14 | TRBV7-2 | CASSLAGGSYEQYF | TGTGCCAGCAGCTTAGCGGGAGGTTCCTACGAGCAGTACTTC
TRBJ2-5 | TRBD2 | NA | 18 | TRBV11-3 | CASSPRTSGRASQETQYF | TGTGCCAGCAGCCCAAGGACTAGCGGGAGGGCTTCCCAAGAGACCCAGTACTTC
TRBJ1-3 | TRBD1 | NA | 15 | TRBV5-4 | CASSTDRASGNTIYF | TGTGCCAGCAGCACGGACAGGGCGTCTGGAAACACCATATATTTT
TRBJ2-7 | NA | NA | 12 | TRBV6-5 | CASRDGQSEQYF | TGTGCCAGCAGAGACGGACAGAGCGAGCAGTACTTC
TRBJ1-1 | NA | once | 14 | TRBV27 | CATHLGRLNTEAFF | TGTGCCACCCACCTAGGGAGACTGAACACTGAAGCTTTCTTT
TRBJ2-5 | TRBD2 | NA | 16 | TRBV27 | CASSSDSRGRRETQYF | TGTGCCAGCAGCAGCGACTCGCGCGGGAGACGAGAGACCCAGTACTTC
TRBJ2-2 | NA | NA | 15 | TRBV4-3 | CASSQLASNTGELFF | TGCGCCAGCAGCCAACTGGCCTCGAACACCGGGGAGCTGTTTTTT
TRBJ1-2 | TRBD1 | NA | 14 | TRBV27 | CASSSGQGDYGYTF | TGTGCCAGCAGTTCGGGGCAGGGGGACTATGGCTACACCTTC
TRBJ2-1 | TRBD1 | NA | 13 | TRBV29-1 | CSVEDRRGTGVIF | TGCAGCGTTGAAGATAGAAGGGGGACAGGGGTTATCTTC
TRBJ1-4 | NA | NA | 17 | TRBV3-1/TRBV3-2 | CASSQDVRTGRVEKLFF | TGTGCCAGCAGCCAAGATGTTCGAACAGGGCGTGTTGAAAAACTGTTTTTT
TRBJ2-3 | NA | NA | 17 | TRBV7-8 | CASSNPSGAAFMNTQYF | TGTGCCAGCAGCAACCCTTCGGGAGCTGCATTCATGAATACGCAGTATTTT
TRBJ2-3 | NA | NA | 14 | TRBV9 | CASSVAGATDTQYF | TGTGCCAGCAGCGTAGCGGGAGCGACAGATACGCAGTATTTT
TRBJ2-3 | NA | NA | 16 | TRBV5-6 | CASSLILRGTTDTQYF | TGTGCCAGCAGCTTGATTTTAAGGGGAACGACAGATACGCAGTATTTT
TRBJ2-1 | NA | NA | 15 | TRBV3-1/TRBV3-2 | CASSPETNPGFEQFF | TGTGCCAGCAGCCCAGAGACGAATCCGGGGTTTGAGCAGTTCTTC
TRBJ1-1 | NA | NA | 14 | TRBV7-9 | CASSSGGWQTEAFF | TGTGCCAGCAGCTCCGGCGGGTGGCAGACTGAAGCTTTCTTT